The 24 T cell receptor beta chains listed next were all sequenced from one sample in a study of shared clonotypes between healthy human individuals. Repertoires were generated with immunoSEQ multiplex PCR, while TCRdb's copy carries only in-frame clones and drops some. This table holds more than 150,000 clones, around 63% found once. The sequencing sample was made of memory CD4+ T cells sorted from blood. The subset here: CD45RA-negative fraction. The receptor set was obtained from a man in his thirties or forties in good health.

The rearrangement uses TRBV10-1 and TRBJ2-3, with D tentatively TRBD1 (7 bases). Germline V gene lookup returns CDR1 WNHNN and CDR2 SYGVQD (reference sequence). The CDR3 totals 15 residues. V dropped 6 bases and J dropped 2 bases, with 15 bases sitting between them. CDR3 sequence reads: CASRSGGPTTDTQYF. CDR3 bases: TGCGCCAGCAGATCAGGGGGGCCGACCACAGATACGCAGTATTTT.

The chain carries TRBV5-6 and TRBJ2-7; D unresolved. Trimming removed 2 bases from V and 7 bases from J, with 10 bases in between. Germline CDR1 SGHDT, CDR2 YYEEEE. The CDR3 is 12 residues long. CDR3 sequence reads: CASSFAAGEQYF. CDR3 bases: TGTGCCAGCAGCTTCGCCGCTGGGGAGCAGTACTTC.

The V gene is TRBV29-1, the J gene TRBJ2-5; D unresolved. The CDR3 is 14 residues long. CDR1 is SQVTM, CDR2 ANQGSEA, per germline. The ends were cut back, 2 bases at V and 5 bases at J, with 15 bases in the middle. The CDR3 sequence is CSVENFSFGETQYF. The CDR3 nucleotides read TGCAGCGTTGAAAACTTTTCTTTTGGCGAGACCCAGTACTTC.

With regard to this clone: This sample also contains other DNA sequences that code for the same CDR3. The J gene is TRBJ1-5, the V gene TRBV28; no firm D call. Between the trimmed V and J ends, which lost 2 bases and 0 bases, there was a span of 5 bases. The CDR3 has 14 amino acids. Germline assignment: CDR1 MDHEN and CDR2 SYDVKM. CDR3 sequence reads: CASSLGGSNQPQHF. The DNA for the CDR3 is TGTGCCAGCAGTTTAGGCGGTAGCAATCAGCCCCAGCATTTT.

Notes on this clone: Since a much larger clone is just one base distant, this may be a read error. The sample carries other DNA sequences with the same CDR3. V usage is TRBV21-1 and J usage is TRBJ1-5. TRBV21-1 corresponds to a pseudogene. The CDR3 is made up of 14 amino acids. As DNA, the CDR3 is TGTGCCAGCAGCAAAGTGGGGAGCAATCAGCCCCAGCATTTT. Translation: CASSKVGSNQPQHF.

The chain has TRBV6-5 and TRBJ1-5, with 7 bases aligning to TRBD1. The junction had 7 bases not matched to a gene; V was cut back by 2 bases and J by 9 bases. The germline gives CDR1 MNHEY, CDR2 SVGAGI. This CDR3 region has 14 residues. As DNA, the CDR3 is TGTGCCAGCAGTTACGAGGCAGGGGGGTGGCCCCAGCATTTT. The encoded protein is CASSYEAGGWPQHF.

This chain links TRBV18 with TRBJ1-1, with a tentative D call TRBD1 (6 bases). Germline values: CDR1 KGHSH, CDR2 LQKENI. V was cut by 3 bases and J by 0 bases, with 11 bases left in between. The CDR3 is 15 residues long. CDR3 residues: CASSPAGAMNTEAFF. DNA of the CDR3: TGTGCCAGCTCACCGGCAGGGGCCATGAACACTGAAGCTTTCTTT.

A note on this clone: In the same sample, other DNA sequences code for this CDR3. The chain employs TRBV18 and TRBJ1-5; no clear D gene. Germline assignment: CDR1 KGHSH and CDR2 LQKENI. V was trimmed by 6 bases and J by 6 bases, leaving 15 bases between them. CDR3 length equals 14 residues. CDR3 sequence: CASSPDSGSQPQHF. In DNA, the CDR3 is TGTGCCAGCTCCCCAGACTCCGGGAGTCAGCCCCAGCATTTT.

V usage is TRBV18 and J usage is TRBJ2-5; maybe TRBD2 (6 bases). The CDR3 runs to 15 residues. CDR1 and CDR2 from the germline V gene are KGHSH and LQKENI. V lost 4 bases, J lost 7 bases, and 19 bases lay in between. CDR3 nucleotides: TGTGCCAGCTCACTTGATTCTAGCGCGGCGGGGACCCAGTACTTC. Protein: CASSLDSSAAGTQYF.

In this sample, this clone turned up many times. The V call is TRBV9, the J call TRBJ2-5; TRBD1 matches 7 bases. This CDR3 is 14 amino acids long. The germline V gene has CDR1 SGDLS and CDR2 YYNGEE. Losses at the gene ends were 0 bases for V and 3 bases for J; bases not matched to a gene: 2. CDR3 protein: CASSVGDRKETQYF. In nucleotides, the CDR3 is TGTGCCAGCAGCGTAGGGGACAGAAAAGAGACCCAGTACTTC.

The chain employs TRBV27 and TRBJ1-5; D may be TRBD1 (5 bases). CDR3 length: 17 amino acids. V was clipped by 0 bases and J by 0 bases, with 12 bases between them. The germline V gene encodes CDR1 MNHEY and CDR2 SMNVEV (reference sequence). The CDR3 loop is CASSLSGGWGSNQPQHF. CDR3 nucleotide sequence: TGTGCCAGCAGTTTATCGGGGGGGTGGGGTAGCAATCAGCCCCAGCATTTT.

V and J are TRBV5-1 and TRBJ2-1; 9 bases map to TRBD2. The CDR3 sequence is 16 residues long. The germline gives CDR1 SGHRS, CDR2 YFSETQ. J was trimmed by 7 bases and V by 0 bases; bases with no gene match: 8. This CDR3 is CASSLAVTSGGNEQFF. Written as DNA, the CDR3 is TGCGCCAGCAGCTTGGCCGTGACTAGCGGAGGTAATGAGCAGTTCTTC.

This clone was recorded a few times. The chain links TRBV7-8 to TRBJ1-4; 9 bases map to TRBD1. This CDR3 comprises 13 residues. V trimming: 5 bases; J trimming: 8 bases; junction bases outside the gene matches: 3. Germline V CDR1 and CDR2: SGHVS, FQNEAQ. The CDR3 here is CASSRDRDEKLFF. The CDR3 DNA reads TGTGCCAGCAGCCGGGACAGGGACGAAAAACTGTTTTTT.

The gene calls are TRBV7-9 and TRBJ1-5, with D perhaps TRBD1 (6 bases). Germline V CDR1 and CDR2: SEHNR, FQNEAQ (reference sequence). This CDR3 region has 16 residues. The V gene lost 3 bases and the J gene lost 4 bases, with 16 bases spanning the gap. This CDR3 reads CASSLLAGADNQPQHF. Written as DNA, the CDR3 is TGTGCCAGCAGCTTGTTGGCAGGGGCCGATAATCAGCCCCAGCATTTT.

The chain is built from TRBV19 and TRBJ1-5; no clear D gene. V lost 11 bases to trimming and J lost 0 bases, with 17 bases between them. The CDR3 has 15 amino acids. CDR1 is LNHDA and CDR2 is SQIVND in the germline V gene (reference sequence). CDR3 loop: CASSVPAVSNQPQHF. The CDR3, as DNA: TGTGCCTCCTCCGTGCCCGCAGTTAGCAATCAGCCCCAGCATTTT.

This chain joins TRBV6-1 and TRBJ1-1; D uncertain. V was cut by 8 bases and J by 0 bases, with 10 bases left in between. The CDR3 contains 13 residues. Per germline, CDR1 MNHNS and CDR2 SASEGT. The CDR3: CASRSSMNTEAFF. The CDR3 DNA reads TGTGCCAGCCGGAGTAGCATGAACACTGAAGCTTTCTTT.

This clone was seen many times. This chain joins TRBV19 and TRBJ2-6; D gene uncertain. This CDR3 has 14 residues. CDR1 and CDR2 from the germline V gene are LNHDA and SQIVND (reference sequence). Trimming removed 11 bases at V and 0 bases at J, with 11 bases between. CDR3 loop: CAVMGYSGANVLTF. The CDR3 DNA follows: TGTGCCGTTATGGGGTACTCTGGGGCCAACGTCCTGACTTTC.

V is TRBV6-1 and J is TRBJ1-1; no clear D. Trimming removed 4 bases from V and 0 bases from J, with 9 bases in between. The CDR3 consists of 14 residues. From germline, CDR1 is MNHNS and CDR2 SASEGT. CDR3 sequence: CASSVSPLNTEAFF. In DNA form, the CDR3 reads TGTGCCAGCAGTGTATCCCCGTTGAACACTGAAGCTTTCTTT.

This clone was recorded only once. This chain connects TRBV6-1 to TRBJ2-2; the match to TRBD2 covers 7 bases. CDR1 and CDR2 (germline): MNHNS, SASEGT. J gave up 3 bases and V 2 bases, and 6 bases lay outside the gene matches. This CDR3 contains 16 residues. The DNA of the CDR3 is TGTGCCAGCAGTGAATTGGGCGGGAGAGACACCGGGGAGCTGTTTTTT. Residues: CASSELGGRDTGELFF.

The gene calls are TRBV6-5 and TRBJ2-1; 9 bases fit TRBD2. The ends lost 6 bases at V and 8 bases at J; junction bases unmatched: 11. CDR3 size: 15 residues. Germline-derived CDR1 and CDR2 are MNHEY and SVGAGI. For the CDR3, the DNA is TGTGCCAGCAGCCTTACTAGCGGGCCTTCTGATGAGCAGTTCTTC. This gives the protein CASSLTSGPSDEQFF.

This clone has a single count. This chain links TRBV9 with TRBJ2-5; 9 bases align to TRBD2. Trimming at V came to 2 bases and at J to 1 base, leaving 3 bases not matched to a gene. Germline CDR1 SGDLS, CDR2 YYNGEE. The CDR3 consists of 15 residues. CDR3 amino acids: CASSVGTSTQETQYF. The CDR3 DNA reads TGTGCCAGCAGCGTCGGGACTAGCACCCAAGAGACCCAGTACTTC.

The rearrangement uses TRBV6-1 and TRBJ2-7; D is undetermined. The germline CDR1 and CDR2 sequences are MNHNS and SASEGT. The germline V and J ends were trimmed by 6 bases and 7 bases, with 13 bases remaining between them. The CDR3 covers 12 residues. CDR3 region: CASSIRHAEQYF. The CDR3 bases are TGTGCCAGCAGCATACGCCACGCTGAGCAGTACTTC.

The chain combines TRBV27 with TRBJ1-4; D possibly corresponds to TRBD1 (5 bases). This CDR3 has 15 amino acids. V gave up 6 bases and J gave up 5 bases, with 16 bases separating them. Germline V gene data show CDR1 as MNHEY and CDR2 as SMNVEV (reference sequence). The chain's CDR3 is CASRFGGVGNEKLFF. CDR3 nucleotide sequence: TGTGCCAGCAGGTTCGGGGGGGTGGGAAATGAAAAACTGTTTTTT.

The rearrangement joins TRBV5-1 to TRBJ2-5; 7 bases align to TRBD2. There are 14 residues in the CDR3. Unmatched junction bases numbered 5, after V lost 4 bases and J lost 2 bases. Per germline, CDR1 SGHRS and CDR2 YFSETQ. The CDR3 loop reads CASSPTSAQETQYF. The CDR3 DNA is TGCGCCAGCAGCCCTACTAGCGCACAAGAGACCCAGTACTTC.